The entry that follows covers one TCR beta chain sequence. This clonotype has only a few counts. This clone's antigen is unknown. It has no much larger one-base neighbor in the sample; base qualities were not kept. V is reduced by 0 bases and J by 1 base, leaving a spacing of 7 bases between them. The CDR3, cysteine through phenylalanine, is 15 amino acids long. Left in the record is the CDR3 DNA by itself, 45 bases read in frame from the first base. CDR1 and CDR2, looked up from the germline V gene, are SGDLS and YYNGEE. Every donor was a healthy Caucasian. Three pairs of female monozygotic twins, all aged roughly 18 to 30 years, made up the twin cohort. Peripheral blood mononuclear cells were used as the source from which RNA for TCR libraries was isolated. This record comes from a study of identical twins (dated by TCRdb to 2016 to 2017). In the study overall: To test whether fetal clonotypes persist, this study deep-sequenced TCR alpha and beta repertoires from monozygotic twins, from unrelated adults of various ages, and from cord blood. Replicate twin experiments were performed at different times using different library preparation protocols to rule out contamination. Broader findings and caveats from the paper: The excess sharing between twins in beta out-of-frame sequences was weaker because fewer shared sequences reduced the signal-to-noise ratio. Zero-insertion analyses could be partly confounded by invariant T cells such as MAIT and iNKT, though diverse VJ usage argued against such confounding for most clonotypes. Because the same donors could not be followed over many years, the conclusions relied on cross-sectional statistical analysis. In monozygotic twins, recombination models systematically underestimated out-of-frame TCR alpha sharing, but the models matched the sharing seen between unrelated individuals. Fewer insertions were carried by abundant cord blood beta clonotypes; a weaker similar trend was observed in young adult naive repertoires, while no such trend was observed in memory repertoires. Compared with coincidental sharing between unrelated individuals, out-of-frame TCR alpha sequences shared between twins had an excess of sequences with low generation probability.

Libraries were prepared through 5' RACE. Sequencing instrument: Illumina HiSeq 2000. A universal primer binding site was introduced by template switching, and a unique molecular identifier was present in the final cDNA, enabling accurate counting of TCR cDNA molecules. First-strand cDNA for TCR alpha and beta chains was synthesized from specific primers in the conserved constant-segment region. To control for contamination, every cDNA library was double barcoded, receiving both a SMART-Mk sample barcode and Illumina barcodes. TruSeq adapter sequences along with Illumina sample barcodes were introduced in two successive PCR steps. Sequencing of the TCR alpha and beta cDNA libraries was done on the Illumina HiSeq platform using custom primers. The published analysis was carried out like this. Unique molecular identifiers were extracted from raw reads with MiGEC, and CDR3 positions were determined with MiXCR. For each individual, recombination models were inferred using an EM algorithm with the repgenHMM and IGoR tools. The analysis of shared clonotypes was done with the tcR package in R, with sharing normalized by the product of cloneset sizes. To study raw recombination free of thymic and clonal selection effects, out-of-frame nonproductive sequences were analyzed. The public reads were reanalyzed by TCRdb: fastp trimming at Q25, MiXCR alignment, in-frame beta chains only. Each CDR3 protein appears once, grouped with its most common genes and DNA. TCRdb, not the authors, supplied the V and J calls. For this sample the table gives some 690,000 distinct CDR3 sequences, of which 21% were detected only once. The ten most abundant clones make up 4% to 4.5% of the sample.

The same sample was also studied in work on T cells expressing NK-cell markers. The second study also describes: In sorted CD3+CD56+NKG2C+, CD3+CD56+NKG2C- and CD3+CD56-NKG2C+ T-cell subsets from eight donors, TCR beta-chain repertoires were profiled. Among the eight sequenced donors, only one was HCMV-seronegative, while the other seven were HCMV-seropositive. In several experiments an anti-gammadeltaTCR antibody was added to restrict sorting to alphabetaTCR-expressing T cells. In five to seven donors, the dominant CD3+CD56+NKG2C+ clonotypes were found to rank among the top 10 CD8+ clonotypes and to make up roughly 1.0-7.5% of CD8+ T cells. Those dominant clonotypes were again the most abundant among CD3+CD56-NKG2C+ cells in four donors, at about 25-65%. Whether the expanded NKG2C-expressing T cell clones were specific for HCMV antigens was left unclear. Randomly selected healthy volunteers, three men and five women, were used as the eight sequenced donors. HCMV serostatus was determined by detecting HCMV-specific IgG in serum with a commercial ELISA kit. For roughly 6 donors, bulk peripheral blood T-cell repertoires were also sequenced from unsorted PBMC. MIGEC handled demultiplexing of the reads and grouping by UMI, while MiTCR was used to assemble and quantify clonotypes. To exclude erroneous sequences, only TCR cDNA sequences supported by at least two reads were retained. The tcR package was used for downstream repertoire analysis, with clonotypes matched between fractions based on CDR3 nucleotide sequence plus V segment. VDJmatch was used to annotate antigen specificity against VDJdb, with one amino acid substitution in CDR3 permitted.

The sample taken for sequencing was PBMCs. Recombination connected TRBV9 to TRBJ2-2; TRBD2 is a possible D gene, resting on 6 matching bases. The source of this sequence is a woman under 30 in good health. The CDR3: CASSVEGGNTGELFF. The bases are TGTGCCAGCAGCGTAGAGGGAGGGAACACCGGGGAGCTGTTTTTT.